This T cell receptor beta chain appears in the sequencing data of a study of tumor-infiltrating lymphocytes in primary liver carcinoma. Germline DNA was extracted alongside blood RNA, which was obtained from unsorted whole blood. This CDR3 comprises 15 residues. Germline CDR1 is SQVTM and CDR2 is ANQGSEA. With regard to this clonotype: A much larger clone differs by one base, so this may be a read error.

TCR beta cDNA was made from around 460 ng total RNA with a constant-region primer. Three nested multiplex PCR rounds of slightly modified ARM-PCR generated TCR beta libraries. For approximately 11 cycles apiece, the opening two PCR rounds ran with TRBV1-TRBV30 forward primers and a C-beta reverse primer. Via MiXCR, TCRdb re-called the multiplex PCR reads, giving one row per CDR3 protein. This table holds some 320,000 distinct CDR3 sequences, roughly 60% found once. The clonotype comes from a man in his forties or fifties with primary liver carcinoma and hepatitis B virus infection. V is TRBV29-1 and J is TRBJ1-2; tentatively, D is TRBD1 (6 bases). The sample consisted of peripheral blood. The CDR3 DNA follows: TGCAGCGCCAATTCGGGGGCGGTAGCTAACTATGGCTACAACTTC. This translates into CSANSGAVANYGYNF.